These 8 T cell receptor beta chains originate from one sample sequenced in a study of early T cells in non-severe SARS-CoV-2 infection. TCRdb re-called the 5' RACE reads through MiXCR, storing one row per CDR3 protein. The sample records tens of thousands of distinct CDR3 sequences, more than 4% being singletons. What was sequenced was whole blood. Source of these receptors: an adult who was a healthcare worker with PCR-confirmed SARS-CoV-2 infection or an uninfected control (not recorded which).

There are a few counts of this clonotype. The J gene is TRBJ2-7, the V gene TRBV28, with 8 bases lining up with TRBD2. CDR1 and CDR2 (germline): MDHEN, SYDVKM. Germline trimming cut 7 bases from V and 7 bases from J; bases unmatched to any gene: 9. The CDR3 sequence is 13 residues long. This CDR3 is CASTVAGRGEQYF. In nucleotides, the CDR3 is TGTGCCAGCACCGTAGCGGGGCGGGGGGAGCAGTACTTC.

This clonotype was seen at least ten times. This rearrangement joins TRBV10-2 to TRBJ2-3, with 7 bases aligning to TRBD2. V lost 5 bases and J lost 2; bases outside the gene matches: 10. The CDR3 is 16 amino acids. Germline CDR1 reads WSHSY; CDR2 reads SAAADI. CDR3 sequence reads: CASSYRLALTTDTQYF. In DNA, the CDR3 is TGCGCCAGCAGTTATAGACTAGCCTTAACCACAGATACGCAGTATTTT.

The chain is built from TRBV29-1 and TRBJ2-5, with 8 bases matching TRBD1. V shed 7 bases, J shed 5 bases, and the junction held 6 bases outside the gene matches. This CDR3 region has 12 residues. CDR1 SQVTM and CDR2 ANQGSEA come from the germline V gene. The CDR3, as DNA: TGCAGCGGCGGACAGGGCCGGGAGACCCAGTACTTC. As protein: CSGGQGRETQYF. Variable domain in full (rest from reference TRBV29-1 and TRBJ2-5): SAVISQKPSRDICQRGTSLTIQCQVDSQVTMMFWYRQQPGQSLTLIATANQGSEATYESGFVIDKFPISRPNLTFSTLTVSNMSPEDSSIYLCSGGQGRETQYFGPGTRLLVL.

This clonotype was observed a few times. The chain recombines TRBV5-1 with TRBJ1-2, with a possible D match to TRBD1 (6 bases). Trimming took 1 base from V and 7 from J, leaving 8 bases between them. The CDR3 consists of 12 residues. The germline gives CDR1 SGHRS, CDR2 YFSETQ. CDR3 region: CASSLTGLGYTF. The CDR3 bases are TGCGCCAGCAGCTTGACAGGGCTTGGCTACACCTTC.

This clonotype was detected ten times or more. The chain carries TRBV18 and TRBJ2-5; D is perhaps TRBD1 or TRBD2 (5 bases each). Germline V gene lookup returns CDR1 KGHSH and CDR2 LQKENI. The V end lost 1 base, the J end lost 6 bases, and 18 bases lay between the germline ends. This CDR3 region has 16 residues. The CDR3 DNA reads TGTGCCAGCTCACCACGGGACGGCGTTAATTTGAAGACCCAGTACTTC. Protein: CASSPRDGVNLKTQYF. Based on the CDR3 plus reference TRBV18 and TRBJ2-5, the full variable domain is NAGVMQNPRHLVRRRGQEARLRCSPMKGHSHVYWYRQLPEEGLKFMVYLQKENIIDESGMPKERFSAEFPKEGPSILRIQQVVRGDSAAYFCASSPRDGVNLKTQYFGPGTRLLVL.

This clonotype was picked up many times. The V gene is TRBV27, the J gene TRBJ2-7; D not resolved. Trimming removed 5 bases at V and 2 bases at J, with 13 bases between. CDR3 length: 14 residues. Germline assignment: CDR1 MNHEY and CDR2 SMNVEV (reference sequence). The CDR3 sequence is CASSPLEGTYEQYF. The CDR3 bases are TGTGCCAGCAGTCCCCTGGAAGGAACCTACGAGCAGTACTTC.

This chain joins TRBV6-2 or TRBV6-3 and TRBJ1-1; no reliable D call. Trimming shortened V by 2 bases and J by 11 bases, and 18 bases separated the two germline ends. The CDR3 has 14 amino acids. Germline V CDR1 and CDR2: MNHEY, SVGEGT. CDR3 in amino acids: CASSYSATRLIAFF. CDR3 in DNA: TGTGCCAGCAGTTACAGCGCGACACGGTTAATTGCTTTCTTT.

This clonotype came up many times. The chain is built from TRBV7-9 and TRBJ2-1, with TRBD1 matching over 8 bases. The CDR3 length is 16 residues. The germline V gene has CDR1 SEHNR and CDR2 FQNEAQ (reference sequence). V trimming: 2 bases; J trimming: 8 bases; junction bases outside the gene matches: 11. CDR3 protein: CASSLYQGAVSDEQFF. The CDR3 nucleotides read TGTGCCAGCAGCTTATATCAGGGGGCGGTCTCTGATGAGCAGTTCTTC.